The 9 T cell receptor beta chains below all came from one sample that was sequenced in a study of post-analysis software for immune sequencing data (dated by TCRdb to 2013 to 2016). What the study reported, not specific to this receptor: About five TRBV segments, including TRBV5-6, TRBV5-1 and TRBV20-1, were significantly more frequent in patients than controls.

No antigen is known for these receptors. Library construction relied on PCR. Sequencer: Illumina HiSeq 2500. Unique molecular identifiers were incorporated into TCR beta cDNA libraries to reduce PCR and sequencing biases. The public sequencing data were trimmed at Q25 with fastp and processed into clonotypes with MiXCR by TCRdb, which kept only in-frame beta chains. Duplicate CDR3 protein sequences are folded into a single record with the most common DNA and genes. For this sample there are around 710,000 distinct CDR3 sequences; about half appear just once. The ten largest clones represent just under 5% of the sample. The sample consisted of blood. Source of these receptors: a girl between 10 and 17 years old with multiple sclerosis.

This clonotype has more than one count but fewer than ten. For the CDR3, the DNA is TGCGCCAGCAGCGATGGACGGCCCTACGAGCAGTACTTC. Its protein product is CASSDGRPYEQYF. This rearrangement joins TRBV5-1 to TRBJ2-7; D is undetermined. The CDR3 spans 13 residues. CDR1 and CDR2 (germline): SGHRS, YFSETQ. Trimming took 4 bases from V and 2 from J, leaving 10 bases between them. The full variable domain, with the rest looked up from reference TRBV5-1 and TRBJ2-7, is KAGVTQTPRYLIKTRGQQVTLSCSPISGHRSVSWYQQTPGQGLQFLFEYFSETQRNKGNFPGRFSGRQFSNSRSEMNVSTLELGDSALYLCASSDGRPYEQYFGPGTRLTVT.

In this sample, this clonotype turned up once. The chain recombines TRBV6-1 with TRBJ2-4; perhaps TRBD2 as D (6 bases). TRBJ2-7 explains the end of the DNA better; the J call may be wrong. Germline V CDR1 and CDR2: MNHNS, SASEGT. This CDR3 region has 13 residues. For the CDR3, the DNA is TGTGCCAGCAGTCAGACTAGGTCGGGCGAGCAGTACTTC. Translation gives CASSQTRSGEQYF.

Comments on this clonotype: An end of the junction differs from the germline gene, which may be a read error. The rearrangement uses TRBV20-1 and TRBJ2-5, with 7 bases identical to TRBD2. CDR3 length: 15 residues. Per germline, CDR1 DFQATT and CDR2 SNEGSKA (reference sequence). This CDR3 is CSAGTPRDYHETQYF. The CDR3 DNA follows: TGCAGTGCTGGTACACCCCGGGACTACCATGAGACCCAGTACTTC.

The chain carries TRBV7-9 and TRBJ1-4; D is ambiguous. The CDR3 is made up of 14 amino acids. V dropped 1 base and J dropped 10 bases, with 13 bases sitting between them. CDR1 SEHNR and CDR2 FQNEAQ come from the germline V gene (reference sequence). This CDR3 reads CASSLEEDPGKLFF. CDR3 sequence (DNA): TGTGCCAGCAGCTTAGAGGAGGACCCGGGAAAACTGTTTTTT.

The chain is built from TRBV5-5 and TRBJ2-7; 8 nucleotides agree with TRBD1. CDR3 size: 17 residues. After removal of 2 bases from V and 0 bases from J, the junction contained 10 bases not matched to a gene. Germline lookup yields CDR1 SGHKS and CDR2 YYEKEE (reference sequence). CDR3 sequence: CASSFDPGQESSYEQYF. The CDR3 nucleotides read TGTGCCAGCAGCTTCGACCCGGGACAGGAGAGCTCCTACGAGCAGTACTTC.

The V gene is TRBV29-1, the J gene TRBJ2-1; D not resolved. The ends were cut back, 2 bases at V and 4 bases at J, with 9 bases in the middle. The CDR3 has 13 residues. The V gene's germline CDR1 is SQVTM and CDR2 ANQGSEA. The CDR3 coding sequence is TGCAGCGTTGAAATTGCACCGTACAATGAGCAGTTCTTC. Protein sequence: CSVEIAPYNEQFF.

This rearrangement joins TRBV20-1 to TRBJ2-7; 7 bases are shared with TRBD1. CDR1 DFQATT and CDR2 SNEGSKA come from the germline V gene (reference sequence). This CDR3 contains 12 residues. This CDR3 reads CGVLDRVGEQYF. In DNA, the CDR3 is TGCGGAGTGCTAGACAGGGTTGGGGAGCAGTACTTC.

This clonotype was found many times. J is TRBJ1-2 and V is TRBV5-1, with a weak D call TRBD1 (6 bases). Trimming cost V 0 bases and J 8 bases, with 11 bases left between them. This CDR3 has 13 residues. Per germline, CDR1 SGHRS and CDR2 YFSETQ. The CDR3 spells CASSLGQGNGYTF. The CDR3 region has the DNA TGCGCCAGCAGCTTGGGCCAGGGGAACGGCTACACCTTC.

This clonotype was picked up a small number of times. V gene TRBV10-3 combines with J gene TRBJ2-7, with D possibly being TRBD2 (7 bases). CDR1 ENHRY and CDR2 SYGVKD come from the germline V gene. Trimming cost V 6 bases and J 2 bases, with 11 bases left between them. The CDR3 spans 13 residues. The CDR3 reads CAIREGGPYEQYF. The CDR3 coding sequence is TGTGCCATCAGGGAGGGGGGGCCCTACGAGCAGTACTTC.